This passage covers 2 T cell receptor beta chains from one sample sequenced in a study of CD8 T cells in Susac syndrome. About 0.5 to 1 ug RNA was reverse transcribed with random hexamers. A single record per CDR3 protein comes from TCRdb applying MiXCR to the immunoSEQ multiplex PCR reads. The sample carries roughly 160,000 distinct CDR3 sequences, around 94% recorded once. The sample taken for sequencing was CD4+ T cells from PBMCs. These receptors originate from a human donor in good health.

The sample holds one count of this clonotype. This chain uses TRBV29-1 with TRBJ2-3, with D tentatively TRBD2 (5 bases). Germline V CDR1 and CDR2: SQVTM, ANQGSEA. Trimming pared 6 bases from V and 4 bases from J, leaving 20 bases between. The CDR3 runs to 15 residues. The CDR3 loop is CSVARGSADADTQYF. CDR3 DNA: TGCAGCGTGGCCCGGGGTTCAGCCGATGCAGATACGCAGTATTTT.

The chain uses TRBV5-1 and TRBJ2-6; D uncertain. The V end was cut by 0 bases, the J end by 4 bases, with 8 bases between. Per germline, CDR1 SGHRS and CDR2 YFSETQ. The CDR3 totals 15 residues. The CDR3 DNA is TGCGCCAGCAGCTTGGGGCCTAGGGGGGCCAACGTCCTGACTTTC. Protein sequence: CASSLGPRGANVLTF.